These 6 T cell receptor beta chains were sequenced from one sample in a study of Graves' ophthalmopathy and Graves' hyperthyroidism. Amplified TCR beta CDR3 regions were obtained using RNA transcripts as template. First-round RT-PCR with HTBI primers preceded a second-round multiplex PCR. TCRdb re-derived calls from the multiplex PCR reads in MiXCR, one entry per CDR3 protein. This table holds 560,000 or so distinct CDR3 sequences, approximately 37% found once. Sequencing was carried out using peripheral blood or thyroid tissue (not recorded which). The receptors here all came from an adult man with Graves' hyperthyroidism.

This clonotype came up many times. The V call is TRBV2, the J call TRBJ2-7, with D unclear. V dropped 7 bases and J dropped 4 bases, with 14 bases sitting between them. The CDR3 is made up of 13 amino acids. Looked up from germline, CDR1 is SNHLY and CDR2 is FYNNEI. In nucleotides, the CDR3 is TGTGCCAGCACCCAAGGGCGAGGATACGAGCAGTACTTC. This sequence encodes CASTQGRGYEQYF. Looking up the rest from reference TRBV2 and TRBJ2-7 gives the full variable domain: EPEVTQTPSHQVTQMGQEVILRCVPISNHLYFYWYRQILGQKVEFLVSFYNNEISEKSEIFDDQFSVERPDGSNFTLKIRSTKLEDSAMYFCASTQGRGYEQYFGPGTRLTVT.

On this clonotype: A much larger clone differs from this one at a single base, so this may be a read error. The rearrangement uses TRBV19 and TRBJ2-2; D is uncertain. In germline, CDR1 is LNHDA, CDR2 SQIVND (reference sequence). The CDR3 length is 16 residues. In DNA, the CDR3 is TGTGCCAATAGTATTAAGAACAGTCTCAACACCGGGGAGCTGTTTTTT. It encodes CANSIKNSLNTGELFF.

The chain employs TRBV24-1 and TRBJ2-3, with TRBD2 matching over 8 bases. The CDR3 contains 16 residues. The germline V gene has CDR1 KGHDR and CDR2 SFDVKD. The V gene end was trimmed by 4 bases and the J gene end by 6 bases; junction bases not matched to a gene: 11. CDR3 amino acids: CATSDPLAERGDTQYF. CDR3 coding DNA: TGTGCCACCAGTGACCCACTAGCGGAGCGAGGGGATACGCAGTATTTT.

This clonotype was seen only a few times. The V and J genes are TRBV5-1 and TRBJ1-4; D might be TRBD1 (5 bases). Germline-derived CDR1 and CDR2 are SGHRS and YFSETQ. The CDR3 loop spans 13 amino acids. V was shortened by 3 bases and J by 5 bases, with 8 bases between the two germline ends. The CDR3 nucleotides read TGCGCCAGCAGCTGGGGGGACAATGAAAAACTGTTTTTT. Amino acid sequence: CASSWGDNEKLFF.

The rearrangement uses TRBV29-1 and TRBJ2-1; 8 bases are a match to TRBD1. Looked up from germline, CDR1 is SQVTM and CDR2 is ANQGSEA. The CDR3 runs to 13 residues. The V gene end was trimmed by 7 bases and the J gene end by 6 bases; junction bases not matched to a gene: 8. As DNA, the CDR3 is TGCAGCGACCACATCGACAGGGGCAATGAGCAGTTCTTC. Its protein product is CSDHIDRGNEQFF.

This chain uses TRBV24-1 with TRBJ2-1; D is tentatively TRBD1 or TRBD2 (5 bases each). The germline V gene has CDR1 KGHDR and CDR2 SFDVKD. CDR3 size: 13 residues. V was shortened by 4 bases and J by 10 bases, with 13 bases between the two germline ends. The CDR3 coding sequence is TGTGCCACCAGTGACCCTGGGACCGGGGAGCAGTTCTTC. Encoded protein: CATSDPGTGEQFF.